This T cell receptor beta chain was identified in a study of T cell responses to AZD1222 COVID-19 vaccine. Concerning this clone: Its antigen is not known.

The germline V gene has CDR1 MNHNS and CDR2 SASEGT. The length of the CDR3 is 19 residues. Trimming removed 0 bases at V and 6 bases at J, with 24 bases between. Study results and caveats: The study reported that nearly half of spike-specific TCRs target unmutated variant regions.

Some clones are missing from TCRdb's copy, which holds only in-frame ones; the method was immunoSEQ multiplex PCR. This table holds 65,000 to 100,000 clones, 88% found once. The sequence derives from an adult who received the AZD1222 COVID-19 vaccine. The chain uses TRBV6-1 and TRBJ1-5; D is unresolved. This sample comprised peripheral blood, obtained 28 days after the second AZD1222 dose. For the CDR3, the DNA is TGTGCCAGCAGTGAAGCGCTTCAGACAACATATGGGTCGGGTCAGCCCCAGCATTTT. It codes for CASSEALQTTYGSGQPQHF.